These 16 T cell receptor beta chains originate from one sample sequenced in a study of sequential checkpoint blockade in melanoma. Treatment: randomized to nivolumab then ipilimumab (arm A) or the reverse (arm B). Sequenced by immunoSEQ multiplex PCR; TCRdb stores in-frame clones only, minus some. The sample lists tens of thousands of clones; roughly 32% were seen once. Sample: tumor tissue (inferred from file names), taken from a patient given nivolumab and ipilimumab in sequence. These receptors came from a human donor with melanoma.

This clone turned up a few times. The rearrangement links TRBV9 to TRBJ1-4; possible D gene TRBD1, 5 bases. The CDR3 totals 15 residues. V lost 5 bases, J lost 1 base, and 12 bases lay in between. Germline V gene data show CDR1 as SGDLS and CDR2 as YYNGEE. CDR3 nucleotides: TGTGCCAGCAGTCCCTTGGGGGGAACTAATGAAAAACTGTTTTTT. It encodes CASSPLGGTNEKLFF. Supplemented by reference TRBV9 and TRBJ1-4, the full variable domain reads DSGVTQTPKHLITATGQRVTLRCSPRSGDLSVYWYQQSLDQGLQFLIQYYNGEERAKGNILERFSAQQFPDLHSELNLSSLELGDSALYFCASSPLGGTNEKLFFGSGTQLSVL.

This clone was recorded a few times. CDR3 amino acids: CASRRIGGAEGYTF. In DNA, the CDR3 is TGTGCCAGCAGACGGATCGGAGGGGCGGAAGGCTACACCTTC. This rearrangement joins TRBV28 to TRBJ1-2; TRBD1 is a possible D gene (5 bases). The CDR3 consists of 14 residues. V was shortened by 6 bases and J by 8 bases, with 19 bases between the two germline ends. CDR1 is MDHEN and CDR2 is SYDVKM in the germline V gene.

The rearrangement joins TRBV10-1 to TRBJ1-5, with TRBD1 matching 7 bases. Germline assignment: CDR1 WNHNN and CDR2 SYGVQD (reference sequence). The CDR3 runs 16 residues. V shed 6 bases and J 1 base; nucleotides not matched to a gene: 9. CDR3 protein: CASRVDRVGSNQPQHF. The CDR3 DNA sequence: TGCGCCAGCAGGGTAGACAGGGTAGGGAGCAATCAGCCCCAGCATTTT.

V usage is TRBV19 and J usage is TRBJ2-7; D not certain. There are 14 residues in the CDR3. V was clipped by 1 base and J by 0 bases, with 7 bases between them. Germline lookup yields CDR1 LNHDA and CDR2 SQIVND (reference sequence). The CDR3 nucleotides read TGTGCCAGTAGTATAGGAGTGGACTCCTACGAGCAGTACTTC. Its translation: CASSIGVDSYEQYF.

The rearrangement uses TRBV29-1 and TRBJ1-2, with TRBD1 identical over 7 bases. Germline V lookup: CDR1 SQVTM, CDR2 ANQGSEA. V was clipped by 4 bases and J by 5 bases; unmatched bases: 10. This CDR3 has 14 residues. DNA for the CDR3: TGCAGCGTTGCGTCAGACAGGGCTTTATATGGCTACACCTTC. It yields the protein CSVASDRALYGYTF.

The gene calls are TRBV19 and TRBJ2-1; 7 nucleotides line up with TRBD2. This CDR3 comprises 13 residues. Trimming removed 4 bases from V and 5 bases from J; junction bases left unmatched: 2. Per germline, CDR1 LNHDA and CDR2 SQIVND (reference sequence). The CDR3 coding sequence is TGTGCCAGTAGTAGCCTAGCGGACAATGAGCAGTTCTTC. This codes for CASSSLADNEQFF. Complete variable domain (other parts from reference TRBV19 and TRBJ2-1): DGGITQSPKYLFRKEGQNVTLSCEQNLNHDAMYWYRQDPGQGLRLIYYSQIVNDFQKGDIAEGYSVSREKKESFPLTVTSAQKNPTAFYLCASSSLADNEQFFGPGTRLTVL.

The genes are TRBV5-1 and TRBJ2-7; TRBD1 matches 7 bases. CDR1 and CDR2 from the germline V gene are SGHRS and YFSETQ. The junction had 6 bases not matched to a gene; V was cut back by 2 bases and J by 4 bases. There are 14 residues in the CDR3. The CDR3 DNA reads TGCGCCAGCAGCTTAAGGACAGGTCCATACGAGCAGTACTTC. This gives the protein CASSLRTGPYEQYF.

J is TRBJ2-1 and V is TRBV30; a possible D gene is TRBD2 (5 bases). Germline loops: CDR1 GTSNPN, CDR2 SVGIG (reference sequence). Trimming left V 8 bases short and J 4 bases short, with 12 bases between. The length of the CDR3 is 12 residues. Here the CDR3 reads CALDSPYNEQFF. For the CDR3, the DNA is TGTGCCCTGGACTCTCCTTACAATGAGCAGTTCTTC.

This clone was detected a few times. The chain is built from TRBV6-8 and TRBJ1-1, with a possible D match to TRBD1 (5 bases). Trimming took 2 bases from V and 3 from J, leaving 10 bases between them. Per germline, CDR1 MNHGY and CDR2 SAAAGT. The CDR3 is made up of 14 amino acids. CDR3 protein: CASSYADSDTEAFF. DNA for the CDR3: TGTGCCAGCAGTTACGCCGACAGTGACACTGAAGCTTTCTTT.

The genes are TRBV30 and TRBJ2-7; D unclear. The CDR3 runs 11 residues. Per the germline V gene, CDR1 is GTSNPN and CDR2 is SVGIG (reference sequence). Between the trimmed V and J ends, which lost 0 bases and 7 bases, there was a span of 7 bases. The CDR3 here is CAWSVGREQYF. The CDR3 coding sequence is TGTGCCTGGAGTGTCGGGCGGGAGCAGTACTTC.

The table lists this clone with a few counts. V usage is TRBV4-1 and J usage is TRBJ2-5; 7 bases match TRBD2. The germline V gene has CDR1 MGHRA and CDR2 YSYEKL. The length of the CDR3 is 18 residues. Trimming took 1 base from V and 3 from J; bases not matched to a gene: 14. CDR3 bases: TGCGCCAGCAGCCAAGGAAAAAGGAGCGGGATGGGTAAAGAGACCCAGTACTTC. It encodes CASSQGKRSGMGKETQYF.

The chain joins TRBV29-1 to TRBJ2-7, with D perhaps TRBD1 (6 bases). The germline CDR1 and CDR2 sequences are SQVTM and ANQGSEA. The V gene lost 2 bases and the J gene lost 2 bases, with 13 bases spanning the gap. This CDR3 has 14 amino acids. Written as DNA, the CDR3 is TGCAGCGTTGAAACAGGGCCGTCCCCCTACGAGCAGTACTTC. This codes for CSVETGPSPYEQYF.

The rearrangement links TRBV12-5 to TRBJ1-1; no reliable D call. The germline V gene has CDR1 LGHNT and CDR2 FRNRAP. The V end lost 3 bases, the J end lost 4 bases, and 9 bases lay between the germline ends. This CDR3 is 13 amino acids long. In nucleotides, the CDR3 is TGTGCTAGTGGTTTAGAAGGAGGCACTGAAGCTTTCTTT. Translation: CASGLEGGTEAFF.

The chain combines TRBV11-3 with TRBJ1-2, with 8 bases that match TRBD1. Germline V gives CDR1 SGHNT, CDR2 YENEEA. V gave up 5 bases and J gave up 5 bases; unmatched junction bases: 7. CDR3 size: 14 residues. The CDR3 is CASSLGQAFYGYTF. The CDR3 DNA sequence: TGTGCCAGCAGCCTGGGACAGGCCTTTTATGGCTACACCTTC.

Written as DNA, the CDR3 is TGTGCCAGTAGTTCCCCTGGGGGGGAAGCCTACGAGCAGTACTTC. It codes for CASSSPGGEAYEQYF. The chain has TRBV19 and TRBJ2-7, with 7 positions matching TRBD2. The CDR3 contains 15 residues. Germline values: CDR1 LNHDA, CDR2 SQIVND (reference sequence). After removal of 5 bases from V and 2 bases from J, the junction contained 9 bases not matched to a gene. Combining the CDR3 with reference TRBV19 and TRBJ2-7 gives the whole variable domain DGGITQSPKYLFRKEGQNVTLSCEQNLNHDAMYWYRQDPGQGLRLIYYSQIVNDFQKGDIAEGYSVSREKKESFPLTVTSAQKNPTAFYLCASSSPGGEAYEQYFGPGTRLTVT.

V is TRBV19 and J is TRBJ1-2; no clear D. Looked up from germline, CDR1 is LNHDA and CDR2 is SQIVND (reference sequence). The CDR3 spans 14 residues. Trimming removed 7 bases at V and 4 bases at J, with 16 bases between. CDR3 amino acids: CASTSPGWTYGYTF. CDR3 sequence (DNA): TGTGCCAGTACTTCCCCGGGGTGGACCTATGGCTACACCTTC.